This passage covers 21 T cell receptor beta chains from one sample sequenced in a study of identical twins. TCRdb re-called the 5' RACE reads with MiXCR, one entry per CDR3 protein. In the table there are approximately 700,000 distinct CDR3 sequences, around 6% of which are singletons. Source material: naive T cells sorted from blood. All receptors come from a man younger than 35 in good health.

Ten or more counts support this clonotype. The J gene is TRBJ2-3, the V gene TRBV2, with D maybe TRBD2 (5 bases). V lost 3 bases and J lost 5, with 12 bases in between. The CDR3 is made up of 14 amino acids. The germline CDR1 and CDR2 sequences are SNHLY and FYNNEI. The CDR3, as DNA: TGTGCCAGCAGTGACGCTAGCCTCGGAGATACGCAGTATTTT. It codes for CASSDASLGDTQYF.

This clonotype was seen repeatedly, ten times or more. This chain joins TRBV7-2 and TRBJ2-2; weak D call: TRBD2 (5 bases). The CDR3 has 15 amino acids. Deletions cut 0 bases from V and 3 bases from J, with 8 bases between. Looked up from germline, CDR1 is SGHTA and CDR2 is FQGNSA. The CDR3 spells CASSLASDYTGELFF. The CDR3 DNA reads TGTGCCAGCAGCTTAGCTTCGGACTACACCGGGGAGCTGTTTTTT. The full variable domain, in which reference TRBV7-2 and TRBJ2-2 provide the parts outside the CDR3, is GAGVSQSPSNKVTEKGKDVELRCDPISGHTALYWYRQSLGQGLEFLIYFQGNSAPDKSGLPSDRFSAERTGGSVSTLTIQRTQQEDSAVYLCASSLASDYTGELFFGEGSRLTVL.

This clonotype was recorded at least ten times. The CDR3 nucleotides are TGTGCCATCGGAACAGGGGGCACTGAAGCTTTCTTT. Amino acids: CAIGTGGTEAFF. V and J are TRBV10-3 and TRBJ1-1; 8 bases fit TRBD1. The CDR3 extends over 12 amino acids. Germline V gene sequence: CDR1 ENHRY, CDR2 SYGVKD. The V segment lost 8 bases and the J segment 4 bases; nucleotides outside the gene matches: 3.

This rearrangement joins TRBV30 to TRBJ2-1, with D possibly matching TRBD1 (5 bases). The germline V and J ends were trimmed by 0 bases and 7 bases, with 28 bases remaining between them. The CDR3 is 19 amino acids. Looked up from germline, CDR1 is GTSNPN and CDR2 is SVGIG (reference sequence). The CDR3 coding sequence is TGTGCCTGGAGTGTGAAGGGCAGGGTAGACTTCCACGCCGGGAATGAGCAGTTCTTC. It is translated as CAWSVKGRVDFHAGNEQFF.

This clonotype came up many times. CDR3 nucleotides: TGCGCCAGCAGCTTGGAACAGTACGAGCAGTACTTC. It yields the protein CASSLEQYEQYF. The rearrangement joins TRBV5-1 to TRBJ2-7; D gene ambiguous. Trimming left V 0 bases short and J 4 bases short, with 5 bases between. CDR1 and CDR2 (germline): SGHRS, YFSETQ. CDR3 length equals 12 residues. Combining the CDR3 with reference TRBV5-1 and TRBJ2-7 gives the whole variable domain KAGVTQTPRYLIKTRGQQVTLSCSPISGHRSVSWYQQTPGQGLQFLFEYFSETQRNKGNFPGRFSGRQFSNSRSEMNVSTLELGDSALYLCASSLEQYEQYFGPGTRLTVT.

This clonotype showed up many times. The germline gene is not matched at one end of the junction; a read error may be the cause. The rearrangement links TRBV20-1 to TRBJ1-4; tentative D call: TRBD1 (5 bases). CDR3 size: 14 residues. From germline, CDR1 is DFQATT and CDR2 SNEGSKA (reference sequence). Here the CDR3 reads CSARAGATNEKLFF. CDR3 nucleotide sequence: TGCAGTGCCAGAGCGGGGGCAACTAATGAAAAACTGTTTTTT.

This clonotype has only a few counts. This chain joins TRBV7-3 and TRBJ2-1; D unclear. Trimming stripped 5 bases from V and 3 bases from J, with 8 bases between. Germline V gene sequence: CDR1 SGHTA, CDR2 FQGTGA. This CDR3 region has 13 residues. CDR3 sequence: CASSLTFYNEQFF. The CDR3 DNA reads TGTGCCAGCAGCCTGACTTTCTACAATGAGCAGTTCTTC.

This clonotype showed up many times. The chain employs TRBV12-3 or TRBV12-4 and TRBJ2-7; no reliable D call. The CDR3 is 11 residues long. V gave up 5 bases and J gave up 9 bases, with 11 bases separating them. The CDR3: CASSNTVGQYF. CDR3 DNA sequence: TGTGCCAGCAGTAATACGGTGGGGCAGTACTTC.

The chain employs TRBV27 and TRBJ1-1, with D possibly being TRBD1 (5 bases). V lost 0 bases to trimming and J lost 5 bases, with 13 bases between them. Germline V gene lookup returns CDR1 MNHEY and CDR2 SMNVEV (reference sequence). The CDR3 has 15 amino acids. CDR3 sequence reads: CASSLSGGVGTEAFF. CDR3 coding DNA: TGTGCCAGCAGTTTATCTGGGGGGGTTGGGACTGAAGCTTTCTTT.

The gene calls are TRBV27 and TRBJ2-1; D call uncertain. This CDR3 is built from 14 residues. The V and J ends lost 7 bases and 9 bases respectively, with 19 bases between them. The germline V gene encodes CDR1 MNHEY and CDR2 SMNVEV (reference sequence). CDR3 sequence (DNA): TGTGCCAGCAACCCGTGGGGTGGGAAGCTTGAGCAGTTCTTC. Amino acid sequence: CASNPWGGKLEQFF.

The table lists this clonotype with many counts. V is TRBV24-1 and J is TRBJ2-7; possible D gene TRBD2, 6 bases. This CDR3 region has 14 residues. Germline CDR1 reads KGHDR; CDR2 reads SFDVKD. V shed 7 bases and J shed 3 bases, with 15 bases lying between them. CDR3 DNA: TGTGCCACCAGGTTCGGGACTCCCCTCTACGAGCAGTACGTC. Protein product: CATRFGTPLYEQYV.

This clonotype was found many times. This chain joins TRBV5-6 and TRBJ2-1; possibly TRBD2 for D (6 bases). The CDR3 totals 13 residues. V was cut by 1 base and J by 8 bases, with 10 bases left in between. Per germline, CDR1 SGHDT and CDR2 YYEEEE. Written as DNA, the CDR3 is TGTGCCAGCAGCTTGAGGCTAGCGTATGAGCAGTTCTTC. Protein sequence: CASSLRLAYEQFF.

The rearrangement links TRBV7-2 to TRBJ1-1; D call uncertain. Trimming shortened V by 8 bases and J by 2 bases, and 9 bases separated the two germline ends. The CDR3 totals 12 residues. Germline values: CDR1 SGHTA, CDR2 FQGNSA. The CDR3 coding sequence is TGTGCCAGCGGAAAGGATAACACTGAAGCTTTCTTT. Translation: CASGKDNTEAFF.

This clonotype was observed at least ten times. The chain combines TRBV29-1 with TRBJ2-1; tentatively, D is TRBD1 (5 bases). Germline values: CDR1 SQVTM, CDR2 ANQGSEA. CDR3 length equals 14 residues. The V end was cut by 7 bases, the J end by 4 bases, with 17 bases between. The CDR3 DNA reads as TGCAGCGCCCAGTCAGGGATGTGGTACAATGAGCAGTTCTTC. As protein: CSAQSGMWYNEQFF.

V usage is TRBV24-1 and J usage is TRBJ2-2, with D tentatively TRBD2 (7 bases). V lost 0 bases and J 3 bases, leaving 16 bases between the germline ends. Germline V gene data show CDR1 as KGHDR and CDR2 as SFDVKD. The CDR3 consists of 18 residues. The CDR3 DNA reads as TGTGCCACCAGTGATTTGCCCCTGGGGGGGGCGGACACCGGGGAGCTGTTTTTT. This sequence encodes CATSDLPLGGADTGELFF.

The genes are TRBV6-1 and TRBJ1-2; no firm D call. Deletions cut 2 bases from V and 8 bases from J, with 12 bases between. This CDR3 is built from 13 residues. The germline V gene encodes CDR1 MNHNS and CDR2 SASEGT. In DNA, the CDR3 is TGTGCCAGCAGTGAATCCTCGGGGAGAGGCTACACCTTC. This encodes CASSESSGRGYTF.

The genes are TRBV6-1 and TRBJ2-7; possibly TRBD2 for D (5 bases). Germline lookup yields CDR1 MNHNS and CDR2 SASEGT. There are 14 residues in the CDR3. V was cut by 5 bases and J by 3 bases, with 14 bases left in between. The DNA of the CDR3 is TGTGCCAGCAGTCCCCTCCGGGGTGGCTACGAGCAGTACTTC. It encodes CASSPLRGGYEQYF.

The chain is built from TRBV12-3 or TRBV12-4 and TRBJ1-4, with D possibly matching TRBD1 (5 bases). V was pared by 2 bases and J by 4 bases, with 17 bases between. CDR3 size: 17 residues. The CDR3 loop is CASSLSPAGRNNEKLFF. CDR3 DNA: TGTGCCAGCAGTTTAAGCCCGGCGGGACGGAATAATGAAAAACTGTTTTTT.

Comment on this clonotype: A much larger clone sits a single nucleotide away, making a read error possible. This CDR3 reads CASGQEASRGGELFF. Here the CDR3 DNA reads TGTGCCAGCGGCCAAGAGGCCTCTCGAGGCGGGGAGCTGTTTTTT. The chain carries TRBV4-2 and TRBJ2-2, with D uncertain. The CDR3 loop spans 15 amino acids. Germline values: CDR1 LGHNA, CDR2 YNFKEQ.

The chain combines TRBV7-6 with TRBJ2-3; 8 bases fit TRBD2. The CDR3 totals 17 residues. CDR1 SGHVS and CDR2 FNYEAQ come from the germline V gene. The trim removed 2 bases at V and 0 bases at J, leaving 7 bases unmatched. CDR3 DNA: TGTGCCAGCAGCTTAATGAGCCGGGAGGGAAGCACAGATACGCAGTATTTT. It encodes CASSLMSREGSTDTQYF.

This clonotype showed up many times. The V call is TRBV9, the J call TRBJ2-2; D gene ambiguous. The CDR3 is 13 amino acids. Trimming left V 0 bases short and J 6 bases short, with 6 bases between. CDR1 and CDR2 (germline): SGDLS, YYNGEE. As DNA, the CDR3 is TGTGCCAGCAGCGTAGGCTTCTCCGGGGAGCTGTTTTTT. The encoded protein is CASSVGFSGELFF.